Listed below are T cell receptor beta chains from one sample, sequenced in a study of blood T cell repertoires in COVID-19. Assay used: immunoSEQ multiplex PCR; TCRdb lists only in-frame clones, some missing. Among some 400,000 clones listed, around 87% were seen once. Source material: PBMCs or T cells enriched from blood (not recorded which). The receptors originated from a man aged 25 to 40 who had recovered from COVID-19. Both conserved end residues are part of each CDR3. Each record gives: CDR3 DNA, CDR3 protein, V gene, CDR3 length, J gene, D gene, clone size. The D gene is left open where the match is weak. Some rows have no size entry. The others give once, few or many, or a class for an expanded clone.

TGTGCCAGCAGCCAAGATCGCCAGGGAGGATTTGGGAACACTGAAGCTTTCTTT	CASSQDRQGGFGNTEAFF	TRBV4-2	18	TRBJ1-1	.	once
TGTGCCAGCAGTTATGGGACAGCGTCGGGCACCATATATTTT	CASSYGTASGTIYF	TRBV6-5	14	TRBJ1-3	TRBD1	.
TGTGCCTGGAGTGTACGGTGGACAGGAAGGTCATACAATGAGCAGTTCTTC	CAWSVRWTGRSYNEQFF	TRBV30	17	TRBJ2-1	TRBD1	.
TGTGCCACCCGGACTAGCTTAGAGACCCAGTACTTC	CATRTSLETQYF	TRBV28	12	TRBJ2-5	TRBD2	.
TGCAGCGTCGGAGGGCCGTACGAGCAGTACTTC	CSVGGPYEQYF	TRBV29-1	11	TRBJ2-7	.	.
TGTGCCAGCAGGGCAAGTTCTAGCAATCAGCCCCAGCATTTT	CASRASSSNQPQHF	TRBV28	14	TRBJ1-5	.	.
TGTGCCACCAGCAGAGGTTTCGCTACTACCCCTGGCGAAAAACTGTTTTTT	CATSRGFATTPGEKLFF	TRBV15	17	TRBJ1-4	.	.
TGTGCCAGCAGCGCCGGACACCTGAACACTGAAGCTTTCTTT	CASSAGHLNTEAFF	TRBV27	14	TRBJ1-1	.	.
TGTGCCAGCTCACACAAGGGACTCAGGAACACCGGGGAGCTGTTTTTT	CASSHKGLRNTGELFF	TRBV18	16	TRBJ2-2	.	.
TGTGCCAGCAGCAGACTAGGTTACGAGCAGTACTTC	CASSRLGYEQYF	TRBV5-6	12	TRBJ2-7	.	.
TGTGCCAGCAGCACCCGGGAAGGACTCTACGAGCAGTACTTC	CASSTREGLYEQYF	TRBV3-1/TRBV3-2	14	TRBJ2-7	.	.
TGTGCCAGCAGCTTAGCCTATAAGAATGAAAAACTGTTTTTT	CASSLAYKNEKLFF	TRBV7-9	14	TRBJ1-4	.	.
TGTGCCAGTAGTATATGGGAAAGCGGGAGCAATGAGCAGTTCTTC	CASSIWESGSNEQFF	TRBV19	15	TRBJ2-1	TRBD2	.
TGTGCCCTAAATAAAGGGGAGGGTGAAAAACTGTTTTTT	CALNKGEGEKLFF	TRBV30	13	TRBJ1-4	.	few
TGTGCCATCAGTGAGCGGACAGCATCCTCCTACGAGCAGTACTTC	CAISERTASSYEQYF	TRBV10-3	15	TRBJ2-7	.	few
TGCGCCAGCAGTGAGGACCTAGCGGGAGGGCTTTACGAGCAGTACTTC	CASSEDLAGGLYEQYF	TRBV10-2	16	TRBJ2-7	TRBD2	.
TGCGCCAGCAGCCAAGTTGACAGGGACTATCAGCCCCAGCATTTT	CASSQVDRDYQPQHF	TRBV4-1	15	TRBJ1-5	TRBD1	.
TGTGCCAGCAGTGAATTCGAAGGAGGCGAGCAGTACTTC	CASSEFEGGEQYF	TRBV2	13	TRBJ2-7	.	many
TGTGCCAGCAGTGAGGGCGGGCTTGCCAACGAGCAGTACTTC	CASSEGGLANEQYF	TRBV2	14	TRBJ2-7	.	.
TGTGCCAGCAGCTCCACAGGGGGCGATGGAAACACCATATATTTT	CASSSTGGDGNTIYF	TRBV7-3	15	TRBJ1-3	TRBD1	.
TGTGCCAGCAGCAAGGGACAGGGAGGTATGAACACTGAAGCTTTCTTT	CASSKGQGGMNTEAFF	TRBV7-9	16	TRBJ1-1	TRBD1	.
TGTGCCAGCAGCCGGACGGGAGGGAACACTGAAGCTTTCTTT	CASSRTGGNTEAFF	TRBV9	14	TRBJ1-1	.	.
TGTGCCAGTAGTATGGGGATAGCGGGAGGGTTCGATACGCAGTATTTT	CASSMGIAGGFDTQYF	TRBV19	16	TRBJ2-3	TRBD2	once
TGTGCCAGTAGTATCTCGGTAGCGGGCTACAATGAGCAGTTCTTC	CASSISVAGYNEQFF	TRBV19	15	TRBJ2-1	TRBD2	.
TGTGCCAGCAGCTTAGCTAGTTACACCGGGGAGCTGTTTTTT	CASSLASYTGELFF	TRBV5-5	14	TRBJ2-2	.	.
TGTGCCAGCAGCTTTGGGACAGGGGCTACCTACGAGCAGTACTTC	CASSFGTGATYEQYF	TRBV11-2	15	TRBJ2-7	TRBD1	once
TGCGCCAGCAGCCAACTCTCTGGAAACACCATATATTTT	CASSQLSGNTIYF	TRBV4-1	13	TRBJ1-3	.	.
TGTGCCAGCAGAAATTCCGGACAGGGGGTAGGAGGAAACACCATATATTTT	CASRNSGQGVGGNTIYF	TRBV11-2	17	TRBJ1-3	TRBD1	.
TGTGCCAGCAGCCCCGGGGGGAGCTATCAGCCCCAGCATTTT	CASSPGGSYQPQHF	TRBV7-2	14	TRBJ1-5	.	.
TGTGCCTCTTCCCCGGCGGGGGGTAGAAATCAGCCCCAGCATTTT	CASSPAGGRNQPQHF	TRBV19	15	TRBJ1-5	.	.
TGCGCCAGCAGCCCCTGGGGCACTAATGAAAAACTGTTTTTT	CASSPWGTNEKLFF	TRBV5-1	14	TRBJ1-4	.	.
TGCGCCAGTGGCGGCGCCTACAATGAGCAGTTCTTC	CASGGAYNEQFF	TRBV10-2	12	TRBJ2-1	.	few
TGTGCCAGCAGCCTAAACAGGGTATCTAATGAAAAACTGTTTTTT	CASSLNRVSNEKLFF	TRBV7-9	15	TRBJ1-4	.	.
TGTGCCAGCAGTTTAGGGGCAGGGGGCTTCTACGAGCAGTACTTC	CASSLGAGGFYEQYF	TRBV27	15	TRBJ2-7	TRBD1	.
TGTGCCAGTAGTATAAATGGACAGTTCGGAACTAATGAAAAACTGTTTTTT	CASSINGQFGTNEKLFF	TRBV19	17	TRBJ1-4	.	.
TGTGCCAGCAGTGAAGCGCCCAACTATGGCTACACCTTC	CASSEAPNYGYTF	TRBV25-1	13	TRBJ1-2	.	.
TGTGCCAGCAGCGTAGAAGAGAGCTCCTACAATGAGCAGTTCTTC	CASSVEESSYNEQFF	TRBV9	15	TRBJ2-1	.	.
TGTGCCAGCAGTTTAGCGGCAGACTATGGCTACACCTTC	CASSLAADYGYTF	TRBV12-3/TRBV12-4	13	TRBJ1-2	.	once